A single sample is the source of the 5 T cell receptor beta chains below, sequenced in a study of cytomegalovirus exposure and HLA in healthy donors. With 60 Vbeta and 13 Jbeta primers, the PCR was carried out. The protocol was immunoSEQ multiplex PCR, while the TCRdb copy is restricted to in-frame clones and leaves out a portion. The profile shows roughly 130,000 clones, about 80% of them singletons. The sample taken for sequencing was PBMCs. The source of these receptors is a man aged 25 to 40 in good health and CMV-seronegative.

The rearrangement uses TRBV19 and TRBJ1-3; no clear D gene. This CDR3 is 17 amino acids long. Germline CDR1 LNHDA, CDR2 SQIVND (reference sequence). Deletions cut 0 bases from V and 2 bases from J, with 14 bases between. The CDR3 loop reads CASSIDLGLRPGNTIYF. The CDR3 nucleotides read TGTGCCAGTAGTATAGATCTTGGACTACGCCCTGGAAACACCATATATTTT. Full variable domain (rest looked up from reference TRBV19 and TRBJ1-3): DGGITQSPKYLFRKEGQNVTLSCEQNLNHDAMYWYRQDPGQGLRLIYYSQIVNDFQKGDIAEGYSVSREKKESFPLTVTSAQKNPTAFYLCASSIDLGLRPGNTIYFGEGSWLTVV.

Only a few counts were recorded for this clone. At one end the junction does not follow the germline gene, possibly because of a read error. This rearrangement joins TRBV9 to TRBJ2-1; 9 bases line up with TRBD1. Germline lookup yields CDR1 SGDLS and CDR2 YYNGEE. The CDR3 has 12 amino acids. CDR3 protein: CASSANGQGQVF. In DNA, the CDR3 is TGTGCCAGCAGCGCGAACGGACAGGGGCAGGTCTTC. Drawing the rest from reference TRBV9 and TRBJ2-1, the complete variable domain is DSGVTQTPKHLITATGQRVTLRCSPRSGDLSVYWYQQSLDQGLQFLIQYYNGEERAKGNILERFSAQQFPDLHSELNLSSLELGDSALYFCASSANGQGQVFGPGTRLTVL.

A note on this clone: At the DNA level, this CDR3 is encoded by other sequences in the same sample as well. V is TRBV5-1 and J is TRBJ2-5; D unresolved. Trimming took off 3 bases at V and 2 bases at J, with 2 bases between the two ends. Looked up from germline, CDR1 is SGHRS and CDR2 is YFSETQ. The CDR3 has 11 amino acids. DNA of the CDR3: TGCGCCAGCAGCTCGCAAGAGACCCAGTACTTC. This gives the protein CASSSQETQYF.

This sequence joins TRBV18 and TRBJ2-7, with D possibly being TRBD1 (5 bases). This CDR3 region has 11 residues. The germline CDR1 and CDR2 sequences are KGHSH and LQKENI. Trimming removed 5 bases at V and 6 bases at J, with 8 bases between. CDR3 protein: CASSGAREQYF. CDR3 nucleotide sequence: TGTGCCAGCTCAGGGGCCCGCGAGCAGTACTTC.

V and J are TRBV4-1 and TRBJ1-2, with 9 bases fitting TRBD1. With 2 bases clipped from V and 8 bases from J, the junction kept 12 bases outside the gene matches. CDR3 length: 16 amino acids. Germline CDR1 is MGHRA and CDR2 is YSYEKL. The CDR3 region is CASSQTRDRDSRGYTF. CDR3 DNA sequence: TGCGCCAGCAGCCAAACCCGGGACAGGGACTCTCGCGGCTACACCTTC.